This T cell receptor beta chain was documented in a study of immune reconstitution after stem cell transplant in scleroderma. TCRdb re-called the RT-PCR reads with MiXCR, one entry per CDR3 protein. The sample holds roughly 5,000 distinct CDR3 sequences, approximately 8.5% seen once. The V gene end was trimmed by 3 bases and the J gene end by 11 bases; junction bases not matched to a gene: 2. CDR1 and CDR2 (germline): SEHNR, FQNEAQ (reference sequence). This CDR3 is built from 11 residues. The rearrangement uses TRBV7-9 and TRBJ2-3; 7 bases are a match to TRBD2. This specimen was taken before or after autologous hematopoietic stem cell transplantation (not recorded which). This receptor was identified in a male donor with systemic sclerosis. CDR3 nucleotide sequence: TGTGCCAGCAGCTTGACTAGCATGCAGTATTTT. As protein: CASSLTSMQYF.